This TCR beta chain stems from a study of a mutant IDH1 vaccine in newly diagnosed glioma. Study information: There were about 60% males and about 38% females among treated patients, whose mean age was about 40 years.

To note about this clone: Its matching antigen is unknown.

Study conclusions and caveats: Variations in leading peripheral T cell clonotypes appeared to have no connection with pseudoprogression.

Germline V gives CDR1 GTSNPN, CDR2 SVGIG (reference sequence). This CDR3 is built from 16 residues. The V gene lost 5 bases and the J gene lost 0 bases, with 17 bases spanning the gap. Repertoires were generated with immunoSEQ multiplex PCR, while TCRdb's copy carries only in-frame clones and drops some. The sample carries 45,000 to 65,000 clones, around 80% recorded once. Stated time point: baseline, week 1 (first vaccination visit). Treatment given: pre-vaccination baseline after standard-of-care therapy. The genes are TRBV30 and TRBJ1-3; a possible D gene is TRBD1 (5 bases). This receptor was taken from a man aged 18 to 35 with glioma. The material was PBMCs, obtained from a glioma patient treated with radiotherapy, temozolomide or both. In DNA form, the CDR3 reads TGTGCCTGGTGGTGGGGCACGTCGAGCTCTGGAAACACCATATATTTT. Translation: CAWWWGTSSSGNTIYF.